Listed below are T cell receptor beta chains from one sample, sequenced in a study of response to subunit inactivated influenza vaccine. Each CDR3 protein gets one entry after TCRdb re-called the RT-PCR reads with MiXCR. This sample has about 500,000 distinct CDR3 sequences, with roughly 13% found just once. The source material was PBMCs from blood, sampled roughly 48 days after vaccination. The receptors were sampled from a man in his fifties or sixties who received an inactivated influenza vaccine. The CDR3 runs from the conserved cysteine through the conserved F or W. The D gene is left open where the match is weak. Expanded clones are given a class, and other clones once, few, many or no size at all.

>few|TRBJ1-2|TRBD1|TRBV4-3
CASSQEPGQGYGSYTF
TGCGCCAGCAGCCAAGAGCCCGGACAGGGATACGGTAGCTACACCTTC
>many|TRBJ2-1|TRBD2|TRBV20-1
CSARDPLGTSQFF
TGCAGTGCTAGAGATCCCCTCGGGACTAGTCAGTTCTTC
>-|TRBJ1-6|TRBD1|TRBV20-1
CSAEDRTKNSPLHF
TGCAGTGCTGAGGACAGGACGAAGAATTCACCCCTCCACTTT
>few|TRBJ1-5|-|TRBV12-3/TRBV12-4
CASSLGASQPQHF
TGTGCCAGCAGCCTGGGGGCCAGTCAGCCCCAGCATTTT
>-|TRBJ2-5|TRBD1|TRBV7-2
CASSFRYRGETQYF
TGTGCCAGCAGCTTTCGATACAGGGGAGAGACCCAGTACTTC
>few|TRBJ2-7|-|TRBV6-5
CASSYEPSPYEQYF
TGTGCCAGCAGTTACGAGCCCTCGCCCTACGAGCAGTACTTC
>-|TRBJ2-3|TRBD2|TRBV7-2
CASSLASGRNTDTQYF
TGTGCCAGCAGCTTAGCTAGCGGGAGGAACACAGATACGCAGTATTTT
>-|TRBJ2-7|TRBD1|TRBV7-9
CASSMDRILQYF
TGTGCCAGCAGCATGGACAGGATCTTACAGTACTTC
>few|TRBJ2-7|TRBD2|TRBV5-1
CASSIKWGGEQYF
TGCGCCAGCAGCATCAAATGGGGGGGCGAGCAGTACTTC
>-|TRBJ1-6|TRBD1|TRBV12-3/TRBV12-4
CASSSGDRGYSPLHF
TGTGCCAGCAGTTCGGGGGACAGGGGATATTCACCCCTCCACTTT
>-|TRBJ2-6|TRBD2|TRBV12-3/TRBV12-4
CASSSQLRLAGGLGANVLTF
TGTGCCAGCAGTTCCCAACTCAGACTAGCGGGAGGGCTCGGGGCCAACGTCCTGACTTTC
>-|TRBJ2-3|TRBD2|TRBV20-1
CSARSIRTSGSTDTQYF
TGCAGTGCTAGATCAATTCGGACTAGCGGTAGCACAGATACGCAGTATTTT
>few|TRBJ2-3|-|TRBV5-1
CASSLYRLYTDTQYF
TGCGCCAGCAGCTTGTATAGACTATACACAGATACGCAGTATTTT
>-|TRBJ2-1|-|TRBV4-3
CASSQQGGAYNEQFF
TGCGCCAGCAGCCAACAGGGGGGCGCCTACAATGAGCAGTTCTTC
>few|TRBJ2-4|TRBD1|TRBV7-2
CASSIRQGAKNIQYF
TGTGCCAGCAGCATTAGACAGGGAGCTAAAAACATTCAGTACTTC
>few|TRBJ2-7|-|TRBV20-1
CSAPSGGGDEQYF
TGCAGTGCTCCCTCAGGGGGAGGGGACGAGCAGTACTTC
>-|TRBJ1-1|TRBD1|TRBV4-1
CASSLDGRGRGTEAFF
TGCGCCAGCAGCCTGGACGGAAGGGGGCGAGGCACTGAAGCTTTCTTT
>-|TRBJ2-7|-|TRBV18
CASSPGGPYEQYF
TGTGCCAGCTCACCGGGAGGACCCTACGAGCAGTACTTC
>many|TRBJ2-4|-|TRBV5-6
CASSYRQDGAKNIQYF
TGTGCCAGCAGTTACCGACAGGACGGGGCCAAAAACATTCAGTACTTC
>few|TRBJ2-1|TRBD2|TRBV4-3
CASSPGGGGLYNEQFF
TGCGCCAGCAGCCCCGGCGGCGGGGGACTTTACAATGAGCAGTTCTTC
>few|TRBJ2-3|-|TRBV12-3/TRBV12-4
CASSLVVRNGDTQYF
TGTGCCAGCAGTTTAGTTGTCAGGAACGGAGATACGCAGTATTTT
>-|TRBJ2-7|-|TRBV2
CASSGGTITSLYEQYF
TGTGCCAGCAGTGGGGGGACAATTACCAGCCTCTACGAGCAGTACTTC
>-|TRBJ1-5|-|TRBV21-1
CASSKRGGGEGTQHF
TGTGCCAGCAGCAAGAGGGGTGGGGGAGAGGGTACCCAGCATTTT
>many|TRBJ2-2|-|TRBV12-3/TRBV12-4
CASSSRPPSFIGELFF
TGTGCCAGCAGTTCCCGACCCCCTAGTTTCATCGGGGAGCTGTTTTTT
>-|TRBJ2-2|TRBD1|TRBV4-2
CASSQRQGDVGELFF
TGTGCCAGCAGCCAACGACAGGGGGACGTCGGGGAGCTGTTTTTT
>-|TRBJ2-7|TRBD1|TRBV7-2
CASSLAGQGSYEQYF
TGTGCCAGCAGCTTAGCCGGACAGGGGAGCTACGAGCAGTACTTC
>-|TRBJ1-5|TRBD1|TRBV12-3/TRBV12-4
CASSLDRDRDQPQHF
TGTGCCAGCAGTTTAGACCGGGACAGGGATCAGCCCCAGCATTTT
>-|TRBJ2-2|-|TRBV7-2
CASIESNTGELFF
TGTGCCAGCATAGAGTCTAACACCGGGGAGCTGTTTTTT
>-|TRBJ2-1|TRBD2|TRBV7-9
CASTATSGGYNEQFF
TGTGCCAGCACCGCGACTAGCGGGGGCTACAATGAGCAGTTCTTT
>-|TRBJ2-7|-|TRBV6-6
CASSYLGVDEQYF
TGTGCCAGCAGTTACTTGGGGGTCGACGAGCAGTACTTC
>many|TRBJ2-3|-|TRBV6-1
CASSELVGASTDTQYF
TGTGCCAGCAGTGAACTCGTCGGCGCTAGCACAGATACGCAGTATTTT
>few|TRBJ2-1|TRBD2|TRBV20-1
CSARDVTGLAGGLFPYNEQFF
TGCAGTGCTAGAGATGTCACAGGGCTAGCGGGAGGGCTGTTCCCCTACAATGAGCAGTTCTTC
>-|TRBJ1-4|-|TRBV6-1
CASSLRATNEKLFF
TGTGCCAGCAGCCTCAGGGCAACTAATGAAAAACTGTTTTTT
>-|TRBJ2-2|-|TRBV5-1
CASSLGRGLNTGELFF
TGCGCCAGCAGCTTGGGTCGGGGATTGAACACCGGGGAGCTGTTTTTT
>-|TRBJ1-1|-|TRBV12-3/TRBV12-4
CASSPYSENTEAFF
TGTGCCAGCAGTCCATACTCCGAGAACACTGAAGCTTTCTTT
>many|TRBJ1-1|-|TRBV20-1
CSVTGTSNTEAFF
TGCAGTGTCACCGGGACATCGAACACTGAAGCTTTCTTT
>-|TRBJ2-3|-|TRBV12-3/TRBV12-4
CASSLAEQGVDTQYF
TGTGCCAGCAGTTTAGCGGAACAGGGAGTAGATACGCAGTATTTT
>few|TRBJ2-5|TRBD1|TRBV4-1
CASSWTGAVETQYF
TGCGCCAGCAGTTGGACAGGGGCGGTTGAGACCCAGTACTTC
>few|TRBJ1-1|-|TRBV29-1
CSVNHRRGPNTEAFF
TGCAGCGTTAATCACCGCAGGGGACCGAACACTGAAGCTTTCTTT
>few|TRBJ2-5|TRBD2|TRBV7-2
CASSLRWGTSGGLQETQYF
TGTGCCAGCAGCTTACGCTGGGGGACTAGCGGGGGGCTTCAAGAGACCCAGTACTTC
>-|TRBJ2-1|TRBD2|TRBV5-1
CASSSRGGNEQFF
TGCGCCAGCAGCTCCCGGGGGGGAAATGAGCAGTTCTTC
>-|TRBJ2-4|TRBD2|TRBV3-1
CASSQGRGLAAKNIQYF
TGTGCCAGCAGCCAAGGTCGCGGACTAGCGGCCAAAAACATTCAGTACTTC
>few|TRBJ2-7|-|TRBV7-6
CASSLEPSGRVEQYF
TGTGCCAGCAGCTTAGAGCCCAGCGGAAGGGTCGAGCAGTACTTC